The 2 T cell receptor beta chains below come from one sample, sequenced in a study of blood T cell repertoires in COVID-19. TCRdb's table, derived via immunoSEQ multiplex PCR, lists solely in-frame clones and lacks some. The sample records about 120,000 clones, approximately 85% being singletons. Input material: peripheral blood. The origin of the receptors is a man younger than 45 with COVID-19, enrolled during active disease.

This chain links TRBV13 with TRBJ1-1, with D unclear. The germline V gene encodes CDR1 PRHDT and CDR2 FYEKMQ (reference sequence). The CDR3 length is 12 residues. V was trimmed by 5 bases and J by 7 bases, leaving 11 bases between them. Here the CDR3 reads CASSNFHLEAFF. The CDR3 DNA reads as TGTGCCAGCAGCAACTTTCATCTTGAAGCTTTCTTT.

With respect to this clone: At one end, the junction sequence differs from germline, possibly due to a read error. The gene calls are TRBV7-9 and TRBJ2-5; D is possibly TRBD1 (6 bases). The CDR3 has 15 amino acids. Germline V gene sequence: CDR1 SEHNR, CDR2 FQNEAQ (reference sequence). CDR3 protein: CASSFGQSVQEAQYF. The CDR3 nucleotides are TGTGCCAGCAGCTTTGGACAGTCTGTTCAAGAGGCCCAGTACTTC.